These T cell receptor beta chains were read from a single sample in a study of blood T cell repertoires in COVID-19. Generated by immunoSEQ multiplex PCR, the TCRdb table keeps only in-frame clones and is missing some. Among 150,000 to 200,000 clones listed, roughly 77% were seen once. Sequencing used peripheral blood. These receptors were taken from a woman in her 40s with COVID-19, enrolled during active disease. Each CDR3 is given with its conserved first and last residue. The D gene is left open where the match is weak. Size values are once, few and many counts, or a class for expanded clones, and some rows have none.

>TRBJ2-1|TRBV5-1|TRBD1|.
TGCGCCAGCAGCTTGGACAGGGGGCGAGGAAATGAGCAGTTCTTC
CASSLDRGRGNEQFF
>TRBJ2-7|TRBV4-2|TRBD2|.
TGTGCCAGCAGCCAATCAACGGGGACTAGCGTATCCTACGAGCAGTACTTC
CASSQSTGTSVSYEQYF
>TRBJ1-5|TRBV7-9|TRBD1|.
TGTGCCAGCAGCTTAGGTACAGGGGACAACAATCAGCCCCAGCATTTT
CASSLGTGDNNQPQHF
>TRBJ2-5|TRBV4-1|TRBD2|.
TGCGCCAGCAGCCAGCGGACTAGCGGGGGGCTGGGCGAGACCCAGTACTTC
CASSQRTSGGLGETQYF
>TRBJ1-3|TRBV3-1/TRBV3-2|.|.
TGTGCCAGCGTCGGGACTTCCTCTGGAAACACCATATATTTT
CASVGTSSGNTIYF
>TRBJ2-1|TRBV19|TRBD1|.
TGTGCCAGTAGGATCGGGACAGGTTCGACCAATGAGCAGTTCTTC
CASRIGTGSTNEQFF
>TRBJ2-6|TRBV5-8|.|.
TGTGCCAGCAGCTTGTGGACGGGGGTTCTCCCTTCTGGGGCCAACGTCCTGACTTTC
CASSLWTGVLPSGANVLTF
>TRBJ2-5|TRBV5-4|TRBD2|.
TGTGCCAGCAGCTCGCGACTAGCGGGAGTAAGAGAGACCCAGTACTTC
CASSSRLAGVRETQYF
>TRBJ2-3|TRBV5-4|.|few
TGTGCCAGCAGGCCGGGACAAGGACTCACAGATACGCAGTATTTT
CASRPGQGLTDTQYF
>TRBJ1-6|TRBV4-3|.|.
TGCGCCAGCAGCCCCCAGGGAGGGCATTCACCCCTCCACTTT
CASSPQGGHSPLHF
>TRBJ2-7|TRBV5-1|TRBD2|.
TGCGCCAGCAGCTTGGGGCTAGCGGTTCAATACGAGCAGTACTTC
CASSLGLAVQYEQYF
>TRBJ2-7|TRBV10-3|.|once
TGTGCCATCAAAGGGGTAAACGAGCAGTACTTC
CAIKGVNEQYF
>TRBJ1-2|TRBV29-1|.|.
TGCAGCGTCCTAAGCGAGTTCTATGGCTACACCTTC
CSVLSEFYGYTF
>TRBJ2-3|TRBV18|TRBD1|.
TGTGCCAGCTCACCACTAGGGGGCTTGGATACGCAGTATTTT
CASSPLGGLDTQYF
>TRBJ1-2|TRBV5-1|.|.
TGCGCCAGCAACCCGGATGGGGGGAACTATGGCTACACCTTC
CASNPDGGNYGYTF
>TRBJ2-1|TRBV29-1|TRBD2|many
TGCAGCGTTGAAGATCTAGCGGGAGTCTACAATGAGCAGTTCTTC
CSVEDLAGVYNEQFF
>TRBJ2-3|TRBV3-1/TRBV3-2|TRBD2|few
TGTGCCAGCAGCCATAGCGGGACTACCACAGATACGCAGTATTTT
CASSHSGTTTDTQYF
>TRBJ2-5|TRBV6-5|.|.
TGTGCCAGCAGCCCCTCGGCAGGGAGGGAGACCCAGTACTTC
CASSPSAGRETQYF
>TRBJ1-1|TRBV6-1|TRBD1|.
TGTGCCAGCAGTGAAGCGGGACAGGGGGACACTGAAGCTTTCTTT
CASSEAGQGDTEAFF
>TRBJ2-5|TRBV6-5|TRBD1|.
TGTGCCAGCACCAGACAGGGGGCCGTCGAGACCCAGTACTTC
CASTRQGAVETQYF
>TRBJ2-3|TRBV27|TRBD2|.
TGTGCCAGCAGTTCGGGCGGGGGGGCCTTCACAGATACGCAGTATTTT
CASSSGGGAFTDTQYF
>TRBJ2-7|TRBV29-1|.|.
TGCAGCGTGTTGAGCCAACAGACCCACGAGCAGTACTTC
CSVLSQQTHEQYF
>TRBJ1-4|TRBV11-2|.|.
TGTGCCAGCAGCTTGTGGGGCGCTAATGAAAAACTGTTTTTT
CASSLWGANEKLFF
>TRBJ1-1|TRBV5-8|.|.
TGTGCCAGCAGTCCCGGGGGGCTGAACACTGAAGCTTTCTTT
CASSPGGLNTEAFF
>TRBJ2-3|TRBV7-2|.|.
TGTGCCAGCCTTAGGGGTCGACCTAGCACAGATACGCAGTATTTT
CASLRGRPSTDTQYF
>TRBJ2-7|TRBV7-7|.|.
TGTGCCAGCAGCTCCGGGGATAGCGCGTTCTACGAGCAGTACTTC
CASSSGDSAFYEQYF
>TRBJ1-2|TRBV2|.|once
TGTGCCAGCAGTGAAGTGCGGGGTGGCTATGGCTACACCTTC
CASSEVRGGYGYTF
>TRBJ1-5|TRBV5-1|TRBD1|.
TGCGCCAGCAGCTTGGTAACAGGGGTCGGTCAGCCCCAGCATTTT
CASSLVTGVGQPQHF
>TRBJ2-1|TRBV29-1|.|once
TGCAGCTACTGGATCGGGAGTGAGCAGTTCTTC
CSYWIGSEQFF
>TRBJ1-4|TRBV15|.|few
TGTGCCACCAGCAGAGATCATGGCAGTAATGAAAAACTGTTTTTT
CATSRDHGSNEKLFF
>TRBJ2-3|TRBV29-1|.|.
TGCAGCGTTGCCCAGGGTAGCTCTAGCACAGATACGCAGTATTTT
CSVAQGSSSTDTQYF
>TRBJ2-7|TRBV7-8|.|.
TGTGCCAGCAGCCCCCCTGACGGCTCAGGTGAGCAGTACTTC
CASSPPDGSGEQYF
>TRBJ1-1|TRBV3-1/TRBV3-2|.|.
TGTGCCAGCAGACCTCCTACGGGGGGCACTGAAGCTTTCTTT
CASRPPTGGTEAFF